The entry below describes one T cell receptor (beta chain). These data come from a study of blood T cell repertoires in COVID-19. Profiled with immunoSEQ multiplex PCR; TCRdb holds only in-frame clones, not every one. The sample holds about 380,000 clones, about 87% seen once. Germline-derived CDR1 and CDR2 are KGHSH and LQKENI. The CDR3 spans 16 residues. V was clipped by 1 base and J by 6 bases, with 13 bases between them. This clonotype was obtained from a man between 25 and 39 years old who had recovered from COVID-19. This chain links TRBV18 with TRBJ1-6; a possible D gene is TRBD1 (6 bases). The sample was PBMCs or T cells enriched from blood (not recorded which). CDR3 nucleotides: TGTGCCAGCTCACCACGACGACAGGATTTTAATTCACCCCTCCACTTT. As protein: CASSPRRQDFNSPLHF. Full variable domain (rest looked up from reference TRBV18 and TRBJ1-6): NAGVMQNPRHLVRRRGQEARLRCSPMKGHSHVYWYRQLPEEGLKFMVYLQKENIIDESGMPKERFSAEFPKEGPSILRIQQVVRGDSAAYFCASSPRRQDFNSPLHFGNGTRLTVT.